This T cell receptor (beta chain) was sequenced in a study of blood T cell repertoires in COVID-19. Study context: COVID-19 samples from acute and convalescent phases originated in the United States, Italy and Spain. T cells, B-cell-depleted T cells, or PBMCs provided the cDNA or gDNA that served as material.

Concerning this clone: The identical CDR3 is also encoded by other nucleotide sequences in the sample.

Only in-frame clones appear in the TCRdb table, and some are missing; sequencing was by immunoSEQ multiplex PCR. Of 350,000 or so clones detected, approximately 88% appear once; the ten largest clones hold roughly 1.7%. Germline V CDR1 and CDR2: SGDLS, YYNGEE. The V gene lost 2 bases and the J gene lost 4 bases, with 9 bases spanning the gap. CDR3 length equals 13 residues. The sequence was collected from a woman aged 25 to 39 with COVID-19, enrolled during active disease. The V call is TRBV9, the J call TRBJ1-2; no definite D call. The specimen was peripheral blood. The CDR3 nucleotides read TGTGCCAGCAGCGTGGGTGGGCCCTATGGCTACACCTTC. Translated: CASSVGGPYGYTF.